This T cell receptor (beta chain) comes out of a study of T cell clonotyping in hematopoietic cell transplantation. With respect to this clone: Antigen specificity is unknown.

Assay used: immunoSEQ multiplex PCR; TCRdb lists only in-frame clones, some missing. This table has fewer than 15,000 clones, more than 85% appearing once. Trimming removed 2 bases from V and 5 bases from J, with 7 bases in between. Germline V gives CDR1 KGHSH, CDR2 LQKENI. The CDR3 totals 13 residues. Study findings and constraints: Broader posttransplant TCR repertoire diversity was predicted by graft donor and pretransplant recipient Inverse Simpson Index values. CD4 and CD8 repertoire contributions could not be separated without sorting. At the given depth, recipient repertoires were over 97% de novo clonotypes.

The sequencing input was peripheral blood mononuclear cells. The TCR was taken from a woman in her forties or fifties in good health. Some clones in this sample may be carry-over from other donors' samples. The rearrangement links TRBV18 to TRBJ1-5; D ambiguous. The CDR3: CASSPGLDQPQHF. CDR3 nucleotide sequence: TGTGCCAGCTCACCAGGATTGGATCAGCCCCAGCATTTT.